This entry lists 14 T cell receptor beta chains sequenced from one sample in a study of shared clonotypes between healthy human individuals. The table came from immunoSEQ multiplex PCR; TCRdb's copy has only in-frame clones and leaves some out. Of about 1.1 million clones detected, 60% to 85% appear once; the ten largest clones hold roughly 0.9%. Sequences were obtained from memory CD4+ T cells from PBMCs. Subset specified: CD45RA-negative fraction. The receptors derive from a man younger than 30 in good health. Some clones in this sample may be carry-over from other donors' samples.

V gene TRBV11-2 combines with J gene TRBJ1-2, with 8 bases aligning to TRBD1. J was trimmed by 5 bases and V by 0 bases; bases with no gene match: 8. The CDR3 has 16 residues. The germline V gene has CDR1 SGHAT and CDR2 FQNNGV. This chain's CDR3 is CASSLEGDRSLYGYTF. The CDR3 bases are TGTGCCAGCAGCTTAGAGGGGGACAGGTCCCTTTATGGCTACACCTTC.

This clone was counted once. The CDR3 region is CASSSRPESSYNEQFF. Written as DNA, the CDR3 is TGCGCCAGCAGTAGCAGACCCGAGAGCTCCTACAATGAGCAGTTCTTC. The chain links TRBV5-1 to TRBJ2-1, with no clear D. CDR3 length: 16 amino acids. V lost 5 bases and J lost 0, with 15 bases in between. Germline-derived CDR1 and CDR2 are SGHRS and YFSETQ.

This clone appeared a single time. The chain is built from TRBV6-1 and TRBJ1-4; maybe TRBD1 (6 bases). The CDR3 loop spans 14 amino acids. Germline values: CDR1 MNHNS, CDR2 SASEGT. Trimming removed 2 bases at V and 7 bases at J, with 11 bases between. CDR3 amino acids: CASSELSRGEKLFF. The CDR3 DNA sequence: TGTGCCAGCAGTGAATTGAGCAGGGGTGAAAAACTGTTTTTT.

The chain combines TRBV4-3 with TRBJ1-3; possibly TRBD1 for D (5 bases). The V gene's germline CDR1 is LGHNA and CDR2 YSLEER. The CDR3 spans 18 residues. V was trimmed by 0 bases and J by 4 bases, leaving 19 bases between them. The DNA of the CDR3 is TGCGCCAGCAGCCAAGATCTTACCCGAGGGACGGACGGAAACACCATATATTTT. This translates into CASSQDLTRGTDGNTIYF.

Comment on this clone: This is likely an artifact of a read error, given a far larger clone one base away. As the CDR3 is not closed by the conserved phenylalanine or tryptophan, this likely results from a read error. This sequence joins TRBV6-1 and TRBJ1-1, with D tentatively TRBD1 (5 bases). Germline V lookup: CDR1 MNHNS, CDR2 SASEGT. This CDR3 is 14 amino acids long. V gave up 1 base and J gave up 6 bases, with 12 bases separating them. The CDR3 here is CASSEVTGVAEAFS. CDR3 DNA: TGTGCCAGCAGTGAAGTGACGGGGGTAGCTGAAGCTTTCTCT.

The V and J genes are TRBV7-9 and TRBJ2-7; D gene uncertain. The V gene lost 1 base and the J gene lost 0 bases, with 7 bases spanning the gap. CDR3 length: 14 residues. The germline V gene encodes CDR1 SEHNR and CDR2 FQNEAQ (reference sequence). CDR3 in DNA: TGTGCCAGCAGCTTAGACACCTTCTCCTACGAGCAGTACTTC. Its protein product is CASSLDTFSYEQYF. Based on the CDR3 plus reference TRBV7-9 and TRBJ2-7, the full variable domain is DTGVSQNPRHKITKRGQNVTFRCDPISEHNRLYWYRQTLGQGPEFLTYFQNEAQLEKSRLLSDRFSAERPKGSFSTLEIQRTEQGDSAMYLCASSLDTFSYEQYFGPGTRLTVT.

The chain recombines TRBV29-1 with TRBJ2-5, with TRBD2 matching over 7 bases. Looked up from germline, CDR1 is SQVTM and CDR2 is ANQGSEA. Losses at the gene ends were 1 base for V and 2 bases for J; bases not matched to a gene: 10. The CDR3 is 16 amino acids. CDR3 nucleotides: TGCAGCGTTGAAGGTCCGGCTAGCGGAGCTCAAGAGACCCAGTACTTC. It codes for CSVEGPASGAQETQYF.

The genes are TRBV7-8 and TRBJ1-5, with D hard to call. Germline loops: CDR1 SGHVS, CDR2 FQNEAQ. V lost 2 bases and J 0 bases, leaving 8 bases between the germline ends. The CDR3 has 15 amino acids. The CDR3 region is CASSLFSYSNQPQHF. The CDR3 DNA follows: TGTGCCAGCAGCTTATTTAGTTATAGCAATCAGCCCCAGCATTTT.

The V gene is TRBV5-6, the J gene TRBJ2-2, with TRBD2 matching 7 bases. Trimming cost V 1 base and J 5 bases; bases outside gene matches: 5. Germline V CDR1 and CDR2: SGHDT, YYEEEE. The CDR3 totals 15 residues. The CDR3 region is CASSLLGGKTGELFF. In DNA form, the CDR3 reads TGTGCCAGCAGCTTGCTGGGGGGGAAAACCGGGGAGCTGTTTTTT. The full variable domain, its missing parts supplied by reference TRBV5-6 and TRBJ2-2, is DAGVTQSPTHLIKTRGQQVTLRCSPKSGHDTVSWYQQALGQGPQFIFQYYEEEERQRGNFPDRFSGHQFPNYSSELNVNALLLGDSALYLCASSLLGGKTGELFFGEGSRLTVL.

The V call is TRBV28, the J call TRBJ2-1; TRBD1 is a possible D gene (6 bases). This CDR3 spans 16 amino acids. V was trimmed by 1 base and J by 5 bases, leaving 15 bases between them. From germline, CDR1 is MDHEN and CDR2 SYDVKM. The CDR3 spells CASSLFVRGHHNEQFF. CDR3 in DNA: TGTGCCAGCAGTTTATTTGTCAGGGGTCACCACAATGAGCAGTTCTTC.

J is TRBJ1-1 and V is TRBV11-3, with D maybe TRBD1 (5 bases). The CDR3 totals 13 residues. V lost 5 bases and J lost 4, with 11 bases in between. Germline V gives CDR1 SGHNT, CDR2 YENEEA. Written as DNA, the CDR3 is TGTGCCAGCAGCGTCGGGGGGGGCACTGAAGCTTTCTTT. Its translation: CASSVGGGTEAFF.

This clone has only a few counts. V gene TRBV2 combines with J gene TRBJ1-2, with a tentative D call TRBD1 (5 bases). Germline V gene sequence: CDR1 SNHLY, CDR2 FYNNEI. Trimming stripped 8 bases from V and 1 base from J, with 14 bases between. This CDR3 contains 14 residues. The CDR3 region has the DNA TGTGCCAGCGGCCGGGACGGCTTTAACTATGGCTACACCTTC. Protein sequence: CASGRDGFNYGYTF. Together with reference TRBV2 and TRBJ1-2, the CDR3 gives the full variable domain: EPEVTQTPSHQVTQMGQEVILRCVPISNHLYFYWYRQILGQKVEFLVSFYNNEISEKSEIFDDQFSVERPDGSNFTLKIRSTKLEDSAMYFCASGRDGFNYGYTFGSGTRLTVV.

This sequence joins TRBV7-2 and TRBJ2-1, with TRBD2 matching over 9 bases. Per the germline V gene, CDR1 is SGHTA and CDR2 is FQGNSA. Unmatched junction bases numbered 14, after V lost 5 bases and J lost 15 bases. The CDR3 is made up of 14 amino acids. The CDR3 loop reads CASSGGRGRAFLFF. In DNA, the CDR3 is TGTGCCAGCAGCGGGGGGCGCGGGAGGGCCTTTCTGTTCTTC.

Comments on this clone: This specimen includes other DNA sequences encoding the same CDR3. V usage is TRBV5-1 and J usage is TRBJ2-1; 13 bases line up with TRBD2. The CDR3 totals 15 residues. From germline, CDR1 is SGHRS and CDR2 YFSETQ. V was pared by 4 bases and J by 4 bases, with 2 bases of the junction left unmatched. CDR3 bases: TGCGCCAGCAGCGGGGGACTAGCGGGGTACAATGAGCAGTTCTTC. Amino acids: CASSGGLAGYNEQFF.